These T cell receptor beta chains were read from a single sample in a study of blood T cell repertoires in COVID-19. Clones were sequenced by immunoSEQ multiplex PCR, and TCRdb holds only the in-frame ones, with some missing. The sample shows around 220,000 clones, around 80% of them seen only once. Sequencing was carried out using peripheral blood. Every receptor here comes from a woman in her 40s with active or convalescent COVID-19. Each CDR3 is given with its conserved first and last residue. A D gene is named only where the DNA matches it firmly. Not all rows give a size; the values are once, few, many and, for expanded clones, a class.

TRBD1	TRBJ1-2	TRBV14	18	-	CASSLWRGTGGTSYGYTF	TGTGCCAGCAGCCTGTGGCGTGGGACAGGGGGTACGAGCTATGGCTACACCTTC
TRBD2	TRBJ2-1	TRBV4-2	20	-	CASSPAPGAGGPPQNNEQFF	TGTGCCAGCAGCCCGGCTCCTGGGGCGGGGGGGCCCCCACAAAACAATGAGCAGTTCTTC
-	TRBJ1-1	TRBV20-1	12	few	CSASHQGGEAFF	TGCAGTGCTAGTCACCAAGGGGGTGAAGCTTTCTTT
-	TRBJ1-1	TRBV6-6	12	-	CASSYGETEAFF	TGTGCCAGCAGTTACGGAGAGACTGAAGCTTTCTTT
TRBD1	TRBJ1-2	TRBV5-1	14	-	CASSLGTAQDGYTF	TGCGCCAGCAGCTTAGGGACAGCTCAGGATGGCTACACCTTC
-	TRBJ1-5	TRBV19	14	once	CASSILGARQPQHF	TGTGCCAGTAGTATATTGGGGGCCCGACAGCCCCAGCATTTT
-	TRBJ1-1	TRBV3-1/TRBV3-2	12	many	CASSRMGGGAFF	TGTGCCAGCAGCCGTATGGGGGGGGGAGCTTTCTTT
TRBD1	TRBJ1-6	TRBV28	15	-	CASAGGGQTYSPLHF	TGTGCCAGCGCCGGGGGGGGACAGACTTATTCACCCCTCCACTTT
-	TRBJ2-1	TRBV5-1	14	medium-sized	CASRDSPAYNEQFF	TGCGCCAGCAGGGACTCCCCCGCCTACAATGAGCAGTTCTTC
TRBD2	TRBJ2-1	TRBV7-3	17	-	CASSSVGLAGGYNEQFF	TGTGCCAGCAGCTCCGTCGGACTAGCGGGGGGGTACAATGAGCAGTTCTTC
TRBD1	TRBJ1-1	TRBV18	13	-	CASSPGQGGTAFF	TGTGCCAGCTCACCCGGACAGGGGGGAACGGCTTTCTTT
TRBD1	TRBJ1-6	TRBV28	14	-	CANQKQGAKSPLHF	TGTGCCAATCAGAAACAGGGGGCGAAATCACCCCTCCACTTT
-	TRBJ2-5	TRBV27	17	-	CASSLMRGTLNQETQYF	TGTGCCAGCAGTTTAATGCGAGGAACCTTAAACCAAGAGACCCAGTACTTC
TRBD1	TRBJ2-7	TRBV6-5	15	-	CASSYDTGTGGEQYF	TGTGCCAGCAGTTACGACACCGGGACAGGGGGCGAGCAGTACTTC
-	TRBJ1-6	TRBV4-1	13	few	CASSLGQNSPLHF	TGCGCCAGCAGCCTCGGACAGAATTCACCCCTCCACTTT
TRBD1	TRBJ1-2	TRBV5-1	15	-	CASSLGADRRPGYTF	TGCGCCAGCAGCTTGGGGGCGGACAGGCGTCCCGGCTACACCTTC
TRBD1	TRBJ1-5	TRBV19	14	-	CATLFGQGRQPQHF	TGTGCCACCTTATTTGGACAGGGGCGGCAGCCCCAGCATTTT
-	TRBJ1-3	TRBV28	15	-	CASSWEWISGNTIYF	TGTGCCAGCAGTTGGGAGTGGATCTCTGGAAACACCATATATTTT
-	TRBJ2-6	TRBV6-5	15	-	CASSTGPPGANVLTF	TGTGCCAGTTCGACAGGTCCCCCTGGGGCCAACGTCCTGACTTTC
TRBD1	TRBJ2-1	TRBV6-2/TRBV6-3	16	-	CASSYRDSVVYNEQFF	TGTGCCAGCAGTTATCGGGACAGTGTCGTGTACAATGAGCAGTTCTTC
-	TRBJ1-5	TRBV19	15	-	CASRGRSGGNQPQHF	TGTGCCAGTAGGGGGCGTTCGGGAGGAAATCAGCCCCAGCATTTT
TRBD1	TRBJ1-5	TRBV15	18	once	CATSRGGQGILSGQPQHF	TGTGCCACCAGCAGAGGCGGACAGGGGATTCTTTCTGGTCAGCCCCAGCATTTT
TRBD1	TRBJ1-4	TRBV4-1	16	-	CASSPITGVSNEKLFF	TGCGCCAGCAGCCCCATCACAGGGGTCTCTAATGAAAAACTGTTTTTT
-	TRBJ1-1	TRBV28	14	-	CASSLVGGRTEAFF	TGTGCCAGCAGTCTGGTGGGGGGGCGAACTGAAGCTTTCTTT